One and the same sample provided the 10 T cell receptor beta chains below, sequenced in a study of blood T cells in healthy people across ages. The authors ran a second PCR of 7 to 11 cycles using a sample-barcoded 5' primer and a J-beta primer mix. TCRdb processed the 5' RACE reads anew with MiXCR; each CDR3 protein has one entry. Of about 830,000 distinct CDR3 sequences listed, 62% were seen once; the top ten hold around a quarter. Material: blood. These receptor sequences come from a man aged 30 to 45 in good health.

This chain connects TRBV4-2 to TRBJ2-1; no clear D gene. This CDR3 has 13 residues. Trimming cost V 1 base and J 10 bases, with 11 bases left between them. CDR1 and CDR2 (germline): LGHNA, YNFKEQ. The CDR3 protein is CASSQVSLGEQFF. As DNA, the CDR3 is TGTGCCAGCAGCCAAGTAAGTCTGGGCGAGCAGTTCTTC.

This clonotype occurred a few times. The chain is built from TRBV6-4 and TRBJ1-2; D remains ambiguous. This CDR3 spans 10 amino acids. Trimming took 4 bases from V and 10 from J, leaving 7 bases between them. CDR1 and CDR2 (germline): MRHNA, SNTAGT. The DNA for the CDR3 is TGTGCCAGCAGTGGGTTTGACTACACCTTC. Its translation is CASSGFDYTF.

This rearrangement joins TRBV29-1 to TRBJ2-1, with D tentatively TRBD1 (5 bases). Per germline, CDR1 SQVTM and CDR2 ANQGSEA. With 6 bases removed from V and 4 bases from J, the gap between germline ends came to 10 bases. The CDR3 extends over 12 amino acids. The chain's CDR3 is CSVAKGYNEQFF. CDR3 bases: TGCAGCGTCGCCAAGGGGTACAATGAGCAGTTCTTC.

CDR3 sequence reads: CASSDTGGLANVLTF. CDR3 nucleotides: TGTGCCAGCAGCGACACGGGAGGGCTGGCCAACGTCCTGACTTTC. The chain links TRBV7-2 to TRBJ2-6; 8 positions agree with TRBD2. Germline CDR1 is SGHTA and CDR2 is FQGNSA. The J segment lost 6 bases and the V segment lost 5 bases, leaving 6 bases of the junction unmatched. The CDR3 sequence is 15 residues long.

This clonotype was recorded a few times. This chain joins TRBV10-3 and TRBJ2-1; D might be TRBD2 (5 bases). This CDR3 spans 13 amino acids. V dropped 6 bases and J dropped 8 bases, with 14 bases sitting between them. Germline V gene data show CDR1 as ENHRY and CDR2 as SYGVKD. The DNA of the CDR3 is TGTGCCATCAGCCGGGCGGGCGGTTATGAGCAGTTCTTC. Amino acids: CAISRAGGYEQFF.

V is TRBV20-1 and J is TRBJ2-1; a weak D match, TRBD2 (6 bases). Germline CDR1 DFQATT, CDR2 SNEGSKA (reference sequence). The CDR3 runs to 13 residues. Trimming cost V 6 bases and J 6 bases, with 15 bases left between them. In nucleotides, the CDR3 is TGCAGTGCGGTGGGGGGAGGACTCAATGAGCAGTTCTTC. Encoded protein: CSAVGGGLNEQFF.

The chain has TRBV29-1 and TRBJ1-4; D uncertain. CDR1 and CDR2 from the germline V gene are SQVTM and ANQGSEA. This CDR3 contains 14 residues. V shed 7 bases and J shed 0 bases, with 12 bases lying between them. The CDR3 loop is CSAAVAATNEKLFF. In DNA, the CDR3 is TGCAGCGCCGCGGTCGCCGCAACTAATGAAAAACTGTTTTTT.

V usage is TRBV5-4 and J usage is TRBJ2-3, with 9 bases that match TRBD1. Losses at the gene ends were 4 bases for V and 4 bases for J; bases not matched to a gene: 13. This CDR3 comprises 17 residues. Germline CDR1 is SGHNT and CDR2 is YYREEE (reference sequence). CDR3 protein: CASSRPGTGYVADTQYF. The DNA for the CDR3 is TGTGCCAGCAGCCGTCCCGGGACAGGGTACGTGGCAGATACGCAGTATTTT. The full variable domain, its missing parts supplied by reference TRBV5-4 and TRBJ2-3, is ETGVTQSPTHLIKTRGQQVTLRCSSQSGHNTVSWYQQALGQGPQFIFQYYREEENGRGNFPPRFSGLQFPNYSSELNVNALELDDSALYLCASSRPGTGYVADTQYFGPGTRLTVL.

The V and J genes are TRBV7-3 and TRBJ2-3; D may match TRBD1 or TRBD2 (5 bases each). Germline CDR1 SGHTA, CDR2 FQGTGA. The CDR3 length is 12 residues. DNA for the CDR3: TGTCCCCGGGACGGAACCACAGATACGCAGTATTTT. Amino acids: CPRDGTTDTQYF.

This clonotype was detected only once. It may be a read error: a sequence one base away is much more abundant. The chain is built from TRBV24-1 and TRBJ2-7; 13 bases are a match to TRBD2. V lost 8 bases, J lost 7 bases, and 22 bases stayed unmatched. The CDR3 has 19 amino acids. Germline loops: CDR1 KGHDR, CDR2 SFDVKD. In DNA, the CDR3 is TGTGCCACCACCTCTTTTTCCGGGACTAGCGGGGAGGTTTACAATGAGCAGTACTTC. Protein product: CATTSFSGTSGEVYNEQYF.